Listed below are T cell receptor beta chains from one sample, sequenced in a study of post-analysis software for immune sequencing data. TCRdb reprocessed the PCR reads with MiXCR, giving one entry per CDR3 protein. The data show about 430,000 distinct CDR3 sequences, approximately 42% seen once. Sequencing was done on a sample of blood. These receptors were collected from a girl aged 2 to 10 with multiple sclerosis. Both conserved end residues are part of each CDR3. The order of the fields is D gene, V gene, J gene, clone size, CDR3 DNA, CDR3 protein. D genes are given only for firm matches. Some rows have no size entry. The others give once, few or many, or a class for an expanded clone.

D gene: TRBD2
V gene: TRBV6-1
J gene: TRBJ2-3
clone size: -
CDR3 DNA: TGTGCCAGCAGAACAAGACTAGCGGGAGGCACAGATACGCAGTATTTT
CDR3 protein: CASRTRLAGGTDTQYF

D gene: -
V gene: TRBV9
J gene: TRBJ2-3
clone size: -
CDR3 DNA: TGTGCCAGCAGCGTATCCCCCAGCACGGATACGCAGTATTTT
CDR3 protein: CASSVSPSTDTQYF

D gene: -
V gene: TRBV6-4
J gene: TRBJ1-5
clone size: once
CDR3 DNA: TGTGCCAGCAGTGACACACAGATCGGAAGGGCTTGTCAGCCCCAGCATTTT
CDR3 protein: CASSDTQIGRACQPQHF

D gene: TRBD2
V gene: TRBV5-1
J gene: TRBJ2-1
clone size: few
CDR3 DNA: TGCGCCAGCAGCCTGGGGGAGCGGGGGATGAATTGGAATGAGCAGTTCTTC
CDR3 protein: CASSLGERGMNWNEQFF

D gene: -
V gene: TRBV6-6
J gene: TRBJ2-7
clone size: -
CDR3 DNA: TGTGCCAGCAGGGGATACTACTACGAGCAGTACTTC
CDR3 protein: CASRGYYYEQYF

D gene: -
V gene: TRBV5-4
J gene: TRBJ2-3
clone size: -
CDR3 DNA: TGTGCCAGCAGCTTGGCAGGGGAGCGAGCAGATACGCAGTATTTT
CDR3 protein: CASSLAGERADTQYF

D gene: TRBD1
V gene: TRBV9
J gene: TRBJ2-7
clone size: few
CDR3 DNA: TGTGCCAGCAGCGAGGGACAGGGAACCTACGAGCAGTACTTC
CDR3 protein: CASSEGQGTYEQYF

D gene: -
V gene: TRBV27
J gene: TRBJ1-5
clone size: -
CDR3 DNA: TGTGCCAGCAGGGAGATGGGTAGCAATCAGCCCCAGCATTTT
CDR3 protein: CASREMGSNQPQHF

D gene: TRBD1
V gene: TRBV30
J gene: TRBJ2-5
clone size: -
CDR3 DNA: TGTGCCTGGAGAAAACCCGGGACAGACCAAGAGACCCAGTACTTC
CDR3 protein: CAWRKPGTDQETQYF

D gene: -
V gene: TRBV10-3
J gene: TRBJ1-5
clone size: -
CDR3 DNA: TGTGCCATCAGTGAGTCCGGGGGTCGGGAGCCCCAGCATTTT
CDR3 protein: CAISESGGREPQHF

D gene: TRBD2
V gene: TRBV20-1
J gene: TRBJ2-5
clone size: -
CDR3 DNA: TGCAGTGCTAGAGCATCGAGTAGCGGGTTTCAAGAGACCCAGTACTTC
CDR3 protein: CSARASSSGFQETQYF

D gene: TRBD1
V gene: TRBV6-5
J gene: TRBJ1-2
clone size: few
CDR3 DNA: TGTGCCAGCAGTTACGCCGACAGGGCCTATGGCTACACCTTC
CDR3 protein: CASSYADRAYGYTF

D gene: -
V gene: TRBV6-2/TRBV6-3
J gene: TRBJ2-7
clone size: few
CDR3 DNA: TGTGCCAGCAGCCCGGACAGCTTCATCGCCTACGAGCAGTACTTC
CDR3 protein: CASSPDSFIAYEQYF

D gene: TRBD2
V gene: TRBV27
J gene: TRBJ2-3
clone size: many
CDR3 DNA: TGTGCCACCGCGACTAGCGGGGAGCACACAGATACGCAGTATTTT
CDR3 protein: CATATSGEHTDTQYF

D gene: -
V gene: TRBV4-1
J gene: TRBJ2-7
clone size: few
CDR3 DNA: TGCGCCAGCAGCCAAGTAGTCGAGGGCTACGAGCAGTACTTC
CDR3 protein: CASSQVVEGYEQYF

D gene: TRBD2
V gene: TRBV7-9
J gene: TRBJ2-3
clone size: -
CDR3 DNA: TGTGCCAGCAGCTTAAGGACTAGCGGGACCCTTGCTCTCACAGATACGCAGTATTTT
CDR3 protein: CASSLRTSGTLALTDTQYF

D gene: -
V gene: TRBV15
J gene: TRBJ1-5
clone size: -
CDR3 DNA: TGTGCCACCAGCAGAGCCTATGATAATCAGCCCCAGCATTTT
CDR3 protein: CATSRAYDNQPQHF

D gene: -
V gene: TRBV6-5
J gene: TRBJ2-4
clone size: few
CDR3 DNA: TGTGCCAGCAGTTACTCGATTCAAACCACCGTCTTAGCCAAAAACATTCAGTACTTC
CDR3 protein: CASSYSIQTTVLAKNIQYF

D gene: -
V gene: TRBV4-3
J gene: TRBJ1-2
clone size: few
CDR3 DNA: TGCGCCAGCAGCCAAGACCAGGGGTTGGGACGGGGCTACACCTTC
CDR3 protein: CASSQDQGLGRGYTF

D gene: TRBD1
V gene: TRBV5-1
J gene: TRBJ2-7
clone size: -
CDR3 DNA: TGCGCCAGCAGCTCACCGGTGGGACAGCCCTCCTACGAGCAGTACTTC
CDR3 protein: CASSSPVGQPSYEQYF

D gene: -
V gene: TRBV10-3
J gene: TRBJ1-2
clone size: -
CDR3 DNA: TGTGCCATCAGTGACCTCAAGGACTATGGCTACACCTTC
CDR3 protein: CAISDLKDYGYTF

D gene: TRBD1
V gene: TRBV29-1
J gene: TRBJ2-3
clone size: -
CDR3 DNA: TGCAGCGTATCACAGGGGTCTAGCACAGATACGCAGTATTTT
CDR3 protein: CSVSQGSSTDTQYF

D gene: -
V gene: TRBV18
J gene: TRBJ2-1
clone size: -
CDR3 DNA: TGTGCCAGCTCACCACGAGTTCAACGGGTAGGGTCCTACAATGAGCAGTTCTTC
CDR3 protein: CASSPRVQRVGSYNEQFF

D gene: TRBD1
V gene: TRBV4-1
J gene: TRBJ2-1
clone size: few
CDR3 DNA: TGCGCCAGCAGACGAGGGGGCTTTAACGGTTTTGAGAGACACAATGAGCAGTTCTTC
CDR3 protein: CASRRGGFNGFERHNEQFF

D gene: -
V gene: TRBV6-6
J gene: TRBJ1-5
clone size: -
CDR3 DNA: TGTGCCAGCAGTTACTCGAGAGCAGGGGATCAGCCCCAGCATTTT
CDR3 protein: CASSYSRAGDQPQHF

D gene: -
V gene: TRBV5-1
J gene: TRBJ2-3
clone size: once
CDR3 DNA: TGCGCCAGCAGCTTGTGGGCTCGACAGGGCACAGATACGCAGTATTTT
CDR3 protein: CASSLWARQGTDTQYF

D gene: -
V gene: TRBV6-2/TRBV6-3
J gene: TRBJ2-5
clone size: -
CDR3 DNA: TGTGCCAGCAGTCCCTGGAGGGCTAGCCAACAAGAGACCCAGTACTTC
CDR3 protein: CASSPWRASQQETQYF

D gene: -
V gene: TRBV20-1
J gene: TRBJ2-7
clone size: few
CDR3 DNA: TGCAGTGCTAGCAAAGGGCGGTACGAGCAGTACTTC
CDR3 protein: CSASKGRYEQYF

D gene: -
V gene: TRBV19
J gene: TRBJ2-5
clone size: -
CDR3 DNA: TGTGCCAGTAGGACCGGGCCCGGAGAACCACAAGAGACCCAGTACTTC
CDR3 protein: CASRTGPGEPQETQYF

D gene: -
V gene: TRBV29-1
J gene: TRBJ1-3
clone size: -
CDR3 DNA: TGCAGCGTCGAAGCTTTGGGGGTCCCTGGAAACACCATATATTTT
CDR3 protein: CSVEALGVPGNTIYF

D gene: -
V gene: TRBV29-1
J gene: TRBJ2-1
clone size: many
CDR3 DNA: TGCAGCGAACGTGCAGCCGGATTGGTGGGTGAGCAGTTCTTC
CDR3 protein: CSERAAGLVGEQFF

D gene: -
V gene: TRBV12-3/TRBV12-4
J gene: TRBJ2-7
clone size: -
CDR3 DNA: TGTGCCAGCAGTTTACGTCGGGGGAGTAATGAGCAGTACTTC
CDR3 protein: CASSLRRGSNEQYF

D gene: TRBD2
V gene: TRBV27
J gene: TRBJ2-1
clone size: -
CDR3 DNA: TGTGCCAGCAGACCCCTAGCGGGAGAGCCTCAACTTTACAATGAGCAGTTCTTC
CDR3 protein: CASRPLAGEPQLYNEQFF

D gene: -
V gene: TRBV18
J gene: TRBJ1-2
clone size: -
CDR3 DNA: TGTGCCAGCTCCCCACCGGGGAACGCTAACTATGGCTACACCTTC
CDR3 protein: CASSPPGNANYGYTF

D gene: -
V gene: TRBV5-8
J gene: TRBJ1-1
clone size: -
CDR3 DNA: -
CDR3 protein: CASSLRFGPGGKRTEAFF

D gene: TRBD2
V gene: TRBV7-2
J gene: TRBJ2-5
clone size: -
CDR3 DNA: TGTGCCAGCAGCTTAGGAGTTGGCGGGAGGGGCGGGACCCAGTACTTC
CDR3 protein: CASSLGVGGRGGTQYF

D gene: -
V gene: TRBV7-3
J gene: TRBJ2-1
clone size: -
CDR3 DNA: TGTGCCAGCAGCGGGGATACGCCTGAGCAGTTCTTC
CDR3 protein: CASSGDTPEQFF

D gene: TRBD2
V gene: TRBV20-1
J gene: TRBJ2-5
clone size: -
CDR3 DNA: TGCAGTGCTTCCCGACTAGCGGGGGATCGAGAGACCCAGTACTTC
CDR3 protein: CSASRLAGDRETQYF

D gene: -
V gene: TRBV4-3
J gene: TRBJ1-5
clone size: -
CDR3 DNA: TGCGCCAGCAGCCAAGATGGATACGGCAATCAGCCCCAGCATTTT
CDR3 protein: CASSQDGYGNQPQHF

D gene: -
V gene: TRBV9
J gene: TRBJ2-7
clone size: few
CDR3 DNA: TGTGCCGCCGAGATTGAGGCCTACGAGCAGTACTTC
CDR3 protein: CAAEIEAYEQYF

D gene: TRBD2
V gene: TRBV29-1
J gene: TRBJ2-1
clone size: -
CDR3 DNA: TGCAGCGTTGAGTCTAGCGGCATTCGCTCCTACAATGAGCAGTTCTTC
CDR3 protein: CSVESSGIRSYNEQFF

D gene: -
V gene: TRBV20-1
J gene: TRBJ2-7
clone size: -
CDR3 DNA: TGCAGTGCTAGAGATGTACAGGTCTACTCCTACGAGCAGTACTTC
CDR3 protein: CSARDVQVYSYEQYF

D gene: -
V gene: TRBV10-3
J gene: TRBJ2-5
clone size: few
CDR3 DNA: TGTGCCATCAGTGAGTCTCCGGGAGACCGGGAGACCCAGTACTTC
CDR3 protein: CAISESPGDRETQYF

D gene: -
V gene: TRBV28
J gene: TRBJ2-3
clone size: -
CDR3 DNA: TGTGCCTGCAGTTTAGACAGGACGCCCGACCGTTACCCCAGGACAGATACGCAGTATTTT
CDR3 protein: CACSLDRTPDRYPRTDTQYF

D gene: -
V gene: TRBV4-1
J gene: TRBJ1-1
clone size: -
CDR3 DNA: TGCGCCAGCAGCCAAGGGGGGAAGTCGACTGAAGCTTTCTTT
CDR3 protein: CASSQGGKSTEAFF

D gene: -
V gene: TRBV3-1
J gene: TRBJ2-3
clone size: few
CDR3 DNA: TGTGCCAGCAGCCAATTCGGAGTCCAGTCCCTTAGCACAGATACGCAGTATTTT
CDR3 protein: CASSQFGVQSLSTDTQYF

D gene: -
V gene: TRBV20-1
J gene: TRBJ2-5
clone size: -
CDR3 DNA: TGCAGTGCTATACAAACGGGGGAGACCCAGTACTTC
CDR3 protein: CSAIQTGETQYF

D gene: -
V gene: TRBV28
J gene: TRBJ2-1
clone size: few
CDR3 DNA: TGTGCCAGCAGTTTAAGTTCTTGGAATGAGCAGTTCTTC
CDR3 protein: CASSLSSWNEQFF

D gene: -
V gene: TRBV15
J gene: TRBJ2-3
clone size: few
CDR3 DNA: TGTGCCACCGCAATGACCTCGGATACGCAGTATTTT
CDR3 protein: CATAMTSDTQYF

D gene: TRBD2
V gene: TRBV6-4
J gene: TRBJ2-1
clone size: -
CDR3 DNA: TGTGCCAGCAGTGAGTTGGCTAGCGGGAGGTACAATGAGCAGTTCTTC
CDR3 protein: CASSELASGRYNEQFF

D gene: -
V gene: TRBV4-1
J gene: TRBJ2-3
clone size: few
CDR3 DNA: TGCGCCAGCAGCCCCAATAACGCCCCGGGGCCATGGGTAACGCAGTATTTT
CDR3 protein: CASSPNNAPGPWVTQYF

D gene: -
V gene: TRBV3-1
J gene: TRBJ2-7
clone size: few
CDR3 DNA: TGTGCCAGCAGCCAAACCAACCAAGCGTACGAGCAGTACTTC
CDR3 protein: CASSQTNQAYEQYF

D gene: -
V gene: TRBV10-3
J gene: TRBJ1-2
clone size: once
CDR3 DNA: TGTGCCATCAGTAAGCAGCGCTATGGCTACACCTTC
CDR3 protein: CAISKQRYGYTF

D gene: TRBD1
V gene: TRBV11-1
J gene: TRBJ2-4
clone size: few
CDR3 DNA: TGTGCCAGCAGTGACGACAGGGGAGGAAACATTCAGTACTTC
CDR3 protein: CASSDDRGGNIQYF

D gene: TRBD1
V gene: TRBV2
J gene: TRBJ2-1
clone size: -
CDR3 DNA: TGTGCCGGCAGTGTAGGGGACAGGGAATACAATGAGCAGTTCTTC
CDR3 protein: CAGSVGDREYNEQFF